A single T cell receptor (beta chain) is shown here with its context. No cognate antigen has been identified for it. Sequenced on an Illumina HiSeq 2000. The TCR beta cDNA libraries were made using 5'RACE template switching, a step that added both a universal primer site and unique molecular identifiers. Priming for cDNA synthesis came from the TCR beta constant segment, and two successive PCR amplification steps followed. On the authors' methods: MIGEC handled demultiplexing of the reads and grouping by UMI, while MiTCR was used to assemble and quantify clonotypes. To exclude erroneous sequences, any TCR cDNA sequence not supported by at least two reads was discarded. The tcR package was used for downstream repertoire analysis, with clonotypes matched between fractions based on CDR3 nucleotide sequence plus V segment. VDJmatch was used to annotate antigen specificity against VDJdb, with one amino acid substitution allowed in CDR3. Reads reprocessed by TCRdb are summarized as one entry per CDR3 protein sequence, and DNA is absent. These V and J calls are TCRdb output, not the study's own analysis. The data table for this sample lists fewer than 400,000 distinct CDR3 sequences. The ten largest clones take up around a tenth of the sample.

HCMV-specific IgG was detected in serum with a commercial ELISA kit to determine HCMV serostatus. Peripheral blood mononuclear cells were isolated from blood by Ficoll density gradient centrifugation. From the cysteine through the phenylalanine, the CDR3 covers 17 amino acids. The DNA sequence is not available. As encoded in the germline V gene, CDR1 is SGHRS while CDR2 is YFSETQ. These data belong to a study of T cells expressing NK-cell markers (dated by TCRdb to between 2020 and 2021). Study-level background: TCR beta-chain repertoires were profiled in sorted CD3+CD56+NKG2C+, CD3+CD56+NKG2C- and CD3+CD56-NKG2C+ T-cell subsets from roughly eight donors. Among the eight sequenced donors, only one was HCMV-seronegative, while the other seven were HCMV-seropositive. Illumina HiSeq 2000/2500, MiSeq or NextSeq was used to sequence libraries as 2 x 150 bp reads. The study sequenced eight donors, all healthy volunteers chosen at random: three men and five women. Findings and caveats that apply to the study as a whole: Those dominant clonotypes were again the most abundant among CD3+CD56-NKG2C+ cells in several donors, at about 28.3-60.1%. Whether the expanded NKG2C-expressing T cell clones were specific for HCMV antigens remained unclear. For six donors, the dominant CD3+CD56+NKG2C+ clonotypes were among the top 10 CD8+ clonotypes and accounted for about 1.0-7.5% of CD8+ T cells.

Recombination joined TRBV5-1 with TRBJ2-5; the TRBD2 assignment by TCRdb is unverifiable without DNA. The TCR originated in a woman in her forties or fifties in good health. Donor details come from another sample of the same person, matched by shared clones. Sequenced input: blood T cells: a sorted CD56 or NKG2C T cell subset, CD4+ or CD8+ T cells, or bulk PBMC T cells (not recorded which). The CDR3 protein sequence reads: CASSLGLVRGPGETQYF. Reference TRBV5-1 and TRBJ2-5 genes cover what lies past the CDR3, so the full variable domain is KAGVTQTPRYLIKTRGQQVTLSCSPISGHRSVSWYQQTPGQGLQFLFEYFSETQRNKGNFPGRFSGRQFSNSRSEMNVSTLELGDSALYLCASSLGLVRGPGETQYFGPGTRLLVL.